This T cell receptor (beta chain) was identified during a study of T cell responses to AZD1222 COVID-19 vaccine (dated by TCRdb to the early 2020s). As for the study more broadly: Because spike-specific TCR depth and breadth did not differ between the two schedules, AZD1222 recipients who got a second dose at roughly 4 weeks were pooled with those who got a second dose at roughly 12 weeks. Trial participants were enrolled into age subgroups of 18-55, 56-69 and 70-plus years, which contained around 150, 29 and 61 TCR-sequenced participants, respectively. TCR sequencing was performed for 230 to 250 trial participants, of whom about 200 were given two doses of AZD1222 and 26 were given two doses of MenACWY control vaccine.

The CDR1 and CDR2 encoded by the germline V gene are MNHEY and SVGAGI. The CDR3 runs 16 amino acids, cysteine and phenylalanine included. Only the CDR3 region is kept as DNA, spanning 48 bases read in frame from base 1. V is trimmed back by 0 bases and J by 4 bases, and the junction contains 4 bases that no gene match accounts for. The time point tag for this specimen amounts to: baseline before first vaccination. Samples from vaccinated people were obtained from the UK trials COV001 and COV002, which included a single-blind randomized controlled phase 2/3 trial of AZD1222 (ChAdOx1 nCoV-19) in healthy adults. For TCRbeta chain sequencing, PBMC samples from trial participants were taken at day 0 and at day 28 after the second dose. Paper-wide results and their limitations: Nearly half of unique spike-specific TCRs reportedly recognized epitopes outside regions mutated in the B.1.351 and B.1.1.7 variants. In the small 56-69-year group, the increase in depth fell short of significance, most likely because of low power. Because no day 14 peak-response samples were available, repertoires were characterized only after the peak T cell response. Participants were mostly white British and included more females than males, and it was suggested by the authors that clonal diversity may have been underestimated. After two AZD1222 doses, spike-specific TCR breadth and depth were significantly higher than at day 0 and than in MenACWY recipients. The whole spike protein was spanned by vaccine-associated CD4 TCRs, and dominant responses were seen in regions 160-218 and 743-854. Conclusions about previously exposed vaccinees are limited because only six or seven AZD1222 recipients were SARS-CoV-2 seropositive at baseline.

On this clone itself: Its recognized antigen is unknown. The input lacks base qualities; no much larger clone sits a single base away.

The CDR3 regions of human TCRbeta chains were subjected to immunosequencing. For the original study's pipeline: Repertoire TCRs were matched against a reference library of SARS-CoV-2-specific TCRs generated with the MIRA antigen-specificity platform. Breadth meant the fraction of unique TCRs that were SARS-CoV-2-associated, whereas depth meant the fraction of total T cells that were SARS-CoV-2-associated. Using the MIRA data, each spike-specific TCR was assigned both to the spike region to which the TCR was reactive and to a CD4 or CD8 class. Log10-transformed breadth and depth values were compared by one-way ANOVA with Sidak's multiple comparisons tests. TCRdb carries this immuneACCESS record with in-frame sequences only. Its versions omit some clonotypes, under half of them owing to an unresolved V gene in the studies checked, with the rest unexplained. Clone size and the V and J calls come from that table; the DNA yielded D and trimming. Here the sample has tens of thousands of clones; about nine tenths occur a single time. The ten top clones hold roughly a quarter of the sample.

This TCR derives from an adult in good health. Recombination linked TRBV6-5 to TRBJ2-1; TRBD2 agrees with 9 junctional bases. The specimen comprised peripheral blood, sampled on day 0 of AZD1222 vaccination. The CDR3 has the sequence CASSYSAGGVYNEQFF. The nucleotide sequence is given as TGTGCCAGCAGTTACTCTGCGGGAGGGGTTTACAATGAGCAGTTCTTC.